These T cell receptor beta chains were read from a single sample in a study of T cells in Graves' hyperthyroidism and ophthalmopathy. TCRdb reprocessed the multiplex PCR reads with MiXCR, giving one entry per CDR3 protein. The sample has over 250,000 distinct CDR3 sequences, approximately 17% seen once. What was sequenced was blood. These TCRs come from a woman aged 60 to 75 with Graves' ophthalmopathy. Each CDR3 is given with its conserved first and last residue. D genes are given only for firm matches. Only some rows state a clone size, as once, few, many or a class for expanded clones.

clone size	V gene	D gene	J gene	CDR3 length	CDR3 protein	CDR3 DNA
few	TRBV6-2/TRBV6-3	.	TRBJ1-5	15	CASRRWTGDNQPQHF	TGTGCCAGCCGCCGATGGACGGGGGACAATCAGCCCCAGCATTTT
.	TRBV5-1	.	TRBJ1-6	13	CASSPDPNSPLHF	TGCGCCAGCAGCCCCGACCCTAATTCACCCCTCCACTTT
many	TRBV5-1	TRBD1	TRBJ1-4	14	CASSSGTENEKLFF	TGCGCCAGCAGCTCCGGGACAGAGAATGAAAAACTGTTTTTT
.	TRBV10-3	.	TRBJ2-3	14	CAISDSRNTDTQYF	TGTGCCATCAGTGATTCTCGGAACACAGATACGCAGTATTTT
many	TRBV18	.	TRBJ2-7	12	CASSPFPYEQYF	TGTGCCAGCTCACCATTCCCCTACGAGCAGTACTTC
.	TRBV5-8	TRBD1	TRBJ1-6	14	CASSLDRANSPLHF	TGTGCCAGCAGCCTGGACAGGGCGAATTCACCCCTCCACTTT
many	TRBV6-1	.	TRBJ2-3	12	CASSYSVDTQYF	TGTGCCAGCAGTTACAGCGTCGATACGCAGTATTTT
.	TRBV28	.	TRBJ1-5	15	CVSSSGVLGNQPQHF	TGTGTCAGCAGTTCGGGGGTATTAGGCAATCAGCCCCAGCATTTT
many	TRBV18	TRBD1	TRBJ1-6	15	CASSPSGQGASPLHF	TGTGCCAGCTCACCATCAGGGCAGGGGGCTTCACCCCTCCACTTT
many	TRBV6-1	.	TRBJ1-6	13	CASCSTGSSPLHF	TGTGCCAGCTGTTCAACAGGGAGCTCACCCCTCCACTTT
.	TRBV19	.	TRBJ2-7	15	CASNPGGAVVYEQYF	TGTGCCAGTAATCCAGGTGGGGCGGTCGTCTACGAGCAGTACTTC
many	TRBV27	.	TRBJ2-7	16	CASSLSGTQYYYEQYF	TGTGCCAGCAGTTTATCGGGGACCCAATATTACTACGAGCAGTACTTC
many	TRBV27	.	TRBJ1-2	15	CASSLRGSLNYGYTF	TGTGCCAGCAGTTTAAGGGGCAGTCTCAACTATGGCTACACCTTC
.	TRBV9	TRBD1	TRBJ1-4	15	CASSPAGQPNEKLFF	TGTGCCAGCAGCCCCGCGGGACAGCCTAATGAAAAACTGTTTTTT
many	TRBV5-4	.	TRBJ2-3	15	CASSSRFRPTDTQYF	TGTGCCAGCAGCTCCCGTTTCCGGCCAACAGATACGCAGTATTTT
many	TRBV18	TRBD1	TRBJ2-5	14	CASSGDSYQETQYF	TGTGCCAGCTCCGGGGACAGTTACCAAGAGACCCAGTACTTC
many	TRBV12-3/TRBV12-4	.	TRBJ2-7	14	CASSPTANVYEQYF	TGTGCCAGCAGTCCGACAGCGAACGTCTACGAGCAGTACTTC
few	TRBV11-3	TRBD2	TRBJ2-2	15	CASSPTGLASGELFF	TGTGCCAGCAGCCCAACGGGACTAGCGTCCGGGGAGCTGTTTTTT
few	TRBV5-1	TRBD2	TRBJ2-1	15	CASSSGLAGYNEQFF	TGCGCCAGCAGCTCGGGACTAGCGGGGTACAATGAGCAGTTCTTC
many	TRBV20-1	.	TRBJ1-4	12	CSAKSDRDKLFF	TGCAGTGCCAAGTCGGACAGAGACAAACTGTTTTTT
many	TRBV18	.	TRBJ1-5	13	CASSLDRIQPQHF	TGTGCCAGCTCACTAGACAGAATACAGCCCCAGCATTTT
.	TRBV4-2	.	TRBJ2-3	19	CASSQDGSGGTPATDTQYF	TGTGCCAGCAGCCAAGATGGGTCCGGCGGGACCCCAGCGACAGATACGCAGTATTTT
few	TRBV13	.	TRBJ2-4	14	CASSLDRQANIQYF	TGTGCCAGCAGCTTAGATCGCCAAGCCAACATTCAGTACTTC
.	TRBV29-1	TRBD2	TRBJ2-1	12	CSAGTSLYEQFF	TGCAGCGCCGGGACTAGTCTCTATGAGCAGTTCTTC
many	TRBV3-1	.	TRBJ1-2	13	CASGVEWGDGYTF	TGTGCCAGCGGAGTTGAATGGGGCGATGGCTACACCTTC
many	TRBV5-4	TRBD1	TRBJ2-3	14	CASSLQGDTDTQYF	TGTGCCAGCAGCCTACAGGGGGACACAGATACGCAGTATTTT
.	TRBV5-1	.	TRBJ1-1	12	CASSPPNTEAFF	TGCGCCAGCAGCCCCCCTAACACTGAAGCTTTCTTT
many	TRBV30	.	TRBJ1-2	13	CAWSPTGLGGYTF	TGTGCCTGGAGTCCAACAGGCCTCGGTGGCTACACCTTC
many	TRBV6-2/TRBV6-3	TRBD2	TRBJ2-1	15	CASSYSLAAYNEQFF	TGTGCCAGCAGTTATTCCCTAGCGGCCTACAATGAGCAGTTCTTC
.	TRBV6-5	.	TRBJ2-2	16	CASSYSGPLNTGELFF	TGTGCCAGCAGTTACTCGGGCCCGTTGAACACCGGGGAGCTGTTTTTT
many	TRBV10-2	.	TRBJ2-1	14	CASSEGGEYNEQFF	TGCGCCAGCAGTGAAGGGGGGGAGTACAATGAGCAGTTCTTC
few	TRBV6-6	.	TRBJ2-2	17	CASSYSPGFVSTGELFF	TGTGCCAGCAGTTACTCTCCGGGTTTCGTGTCCACCGGGGAGCTGTTTTTT
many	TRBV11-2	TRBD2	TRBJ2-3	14	CASSLVAGVDTQYF	TGTGCCAGCAGCTTAGTAGCGGGAGTAGATACGCAGTATTTT